This T cell receptor (beta chain) was obtained from a study of T-cell reconstitution after alpha-beta-depleted transplantation in children. Unique molecular identifiers featured in how the TCRbeta library was prepared. TCRdb processed the PCR reads anew with MiXCR; each CDR3 protein has one entry. The table lists around 500,000 distinct CDR3 sequences, roughly an eighth of them singletons. Per germline, CDR1 MDHEN and CDR2 SYDVKM. This CDR3 comprises 14 residues. V lost 4 bases, J lost 4 bases, and 12 bases lay in between. This clonotype was counted a few times. The rearrangement links TRBV28 to TRBJ2-3, with D perhaps matching TRBD2 (6 bases). This TCR came from a human donor who donated a stem cell graft to a child with combined immunodeficiency. Here the sequenced sample was PBMCs from the stem cell graft donor, taken from the stem cell graft. The CDR3 DNA reads as TGTGCCAGCAGTTCGATGACTAGTGCAGATACGCAGTATTTT. This translates into CASSSMTSADTQYF.